This T cell receptor (beta chain) came from a study of tumor-infiltrating lymphocytes in primary liver carcinoma. Starting material of 500 to 600 ng total RNA yielded TCR beta cDNA via a constant-region primer. Three nested multiplex PCR rounds, a slightly modified ARM-PCR, produced the libraries for TCR beta. Running ten to eleven cycles apiece, the first two PCR rounds relied on TRBV1-TRBV30 forward primers together with a C-beta reverse primer. TCRdb ran MiXCR on the multiplex PCR reads and lists one entry per CDR3 protein. This table holds around 120,000 distinct CDR3 sequences, under 70% found once. This CDR3 is 16 amino acids long. CDR1 is SGHNT and CDR2 is YYREEE in the germline V gene (reference sequence). Trimming pared 2 bases from V and 8 bases from J, leaving 20 bases between. Study observations and caveats: Blood fell significantly below tumors in its top-250-clone fraction (p = 0.039).

From unsorted bulk tissue weighing roughly 19-32 mg, DNA and RNA were co-extracted. This clonotype was recorded many times. What it binds is not known. This TCR derives from a woman aged 60-75 years with primary liver carcinoma and hepatitis B virus infection. J is TRBJ2-1 and V is TRBV5-4, with a possible D match to TRBD1 (6 bases). Sequenced material: tumor-adjacent normal liver tissue. The CDR3 loop reads CASSFLEGVPTDEQFF. The CDR3 region has the DNA TGTGCCAGCAGCTTTCTAGAGGGGGTCCCTACCGATGAGCAGTTCTTC. Using reference TRBV5-4 and TRBJ2-1 for the parts outside the CDR3, the full variable domain is ETGVTQSPTHLIKTRGQQVTLRCSSQSGHNTVSWYQQALGQGPQFIFQYYREEENGRGNFPPRFSGLQFPNYSSELNVNALELDDSALYLCASSFLEGVPTDEQFFGPGTRLTVL.